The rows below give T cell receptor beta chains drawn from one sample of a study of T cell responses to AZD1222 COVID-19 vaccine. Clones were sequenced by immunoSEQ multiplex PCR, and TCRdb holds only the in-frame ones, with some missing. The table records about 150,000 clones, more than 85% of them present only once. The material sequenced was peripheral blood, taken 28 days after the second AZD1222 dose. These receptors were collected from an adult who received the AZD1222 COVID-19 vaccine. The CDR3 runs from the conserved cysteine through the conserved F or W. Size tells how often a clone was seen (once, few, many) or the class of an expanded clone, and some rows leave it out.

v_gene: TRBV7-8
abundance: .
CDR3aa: CASSPRLGGSTDTQYF

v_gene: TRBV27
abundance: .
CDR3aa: CASGAGAGELFF

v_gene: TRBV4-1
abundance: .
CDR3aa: CASSQGQRGRDEQYF

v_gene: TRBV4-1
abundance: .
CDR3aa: CASSQDWGNTEAFF

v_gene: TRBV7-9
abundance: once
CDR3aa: CASSLPDKDTGELFF

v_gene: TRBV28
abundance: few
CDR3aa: CASSTGTAHEKLFF

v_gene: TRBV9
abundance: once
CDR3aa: CASSVVGAQGPNTGELFF

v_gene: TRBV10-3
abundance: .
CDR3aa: CAISGTETEAFF

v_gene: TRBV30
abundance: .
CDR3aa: CAWREISGSLNEQYF

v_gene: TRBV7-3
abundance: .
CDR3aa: CASSLLGGSDTQYF

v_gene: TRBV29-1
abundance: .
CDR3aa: CSVGQRQVYGYTF

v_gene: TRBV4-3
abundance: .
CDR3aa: CASSQVGSGRARTGELFF

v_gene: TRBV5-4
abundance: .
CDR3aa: CASSLDLQYGYTF

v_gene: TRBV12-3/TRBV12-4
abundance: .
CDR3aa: CASSLVLEQYF

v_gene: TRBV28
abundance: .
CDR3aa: CASSPASGGSYEQYF

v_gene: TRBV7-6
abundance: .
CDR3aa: CASSLAPPNEQYF

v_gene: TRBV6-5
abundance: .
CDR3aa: CAGGQDHNQPQHF

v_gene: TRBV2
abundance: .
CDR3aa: CASREGGSHEQYF

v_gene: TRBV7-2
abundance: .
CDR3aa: CASSFGLAGGGYEQYF

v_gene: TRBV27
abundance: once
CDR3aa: CASSYRGTGNTIYF

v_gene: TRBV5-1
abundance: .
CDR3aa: CASSLIPGEQPQHF

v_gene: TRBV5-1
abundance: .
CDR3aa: CASSGQGRQETQYF

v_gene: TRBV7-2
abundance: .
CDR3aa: CASSRSGTYNEQFF

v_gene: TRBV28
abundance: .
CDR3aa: CASSPRGEAEAFF

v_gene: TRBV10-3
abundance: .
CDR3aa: CAISESVDYEQYF

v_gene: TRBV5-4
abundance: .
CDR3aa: CASSRRQVLNTGELFF

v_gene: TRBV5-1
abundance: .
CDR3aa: CASSSVPTGELFF

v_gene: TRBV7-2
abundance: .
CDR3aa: CASTQDSSTYEQYF

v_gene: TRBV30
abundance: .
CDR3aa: CAWSGWYYEQYF

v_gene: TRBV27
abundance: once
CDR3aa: CASTRTGGTGELFF

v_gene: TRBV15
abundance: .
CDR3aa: CATSLLTGNNEQFF

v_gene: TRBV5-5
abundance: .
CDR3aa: CASSRDTQWGSGNTIYF

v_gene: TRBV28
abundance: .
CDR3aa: CASSLGRATEAFF

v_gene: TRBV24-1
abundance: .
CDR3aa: CATSDAAGTGGEQYF

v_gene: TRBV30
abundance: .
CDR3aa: CAWSVRQGRQPQHF

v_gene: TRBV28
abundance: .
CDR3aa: CASSLPPGELFF

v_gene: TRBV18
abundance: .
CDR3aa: CASSPPTALVQETQYF

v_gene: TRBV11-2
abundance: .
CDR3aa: CASNLAGGQTGELFF

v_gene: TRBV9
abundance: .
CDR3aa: CASSVAVTGESYGYTF

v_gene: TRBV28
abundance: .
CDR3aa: CASRLNRVPNQPQHF

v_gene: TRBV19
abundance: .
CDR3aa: CASSLRSFGQGAIIGELFF

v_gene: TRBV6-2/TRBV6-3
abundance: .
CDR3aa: CASSYPSGSYEQYF

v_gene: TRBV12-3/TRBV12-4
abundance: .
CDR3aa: CASSLQVSPLHF

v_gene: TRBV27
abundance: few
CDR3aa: CASSLRRESSYEQYF

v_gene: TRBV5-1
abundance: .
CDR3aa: CASSLRVSGLSSYEQYF

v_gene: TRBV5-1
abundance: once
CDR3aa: CASSLDFVETQYF

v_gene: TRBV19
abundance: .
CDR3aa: CASSLASGTNEQFF

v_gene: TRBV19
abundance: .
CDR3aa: CASSRGQDSGNTIYF